The next 27 T cell receptor beta chains were all read from a single sample in a study of T cell changes during pregnancy in multiple sclerosis. Sequencing was performed with immunoSEQ multiplex PCR; in TCRdb, only in-frame clones are kept and a portion is missing. The sample holds tens of thousands of clones; 85% to 90% are singletons and the top ten take 0.56%. The source was CD4+ T cells from peripheral blood mononuclear cells, collected before pregnancy. These receptors came from a female donor with multiple sclerosis, enrolled in a pregnancy study.

The V call is TRBV28, the J call TRBJ2-5, with D possibly matching TRBD1 (6 bases). The V end lost 5 bases, the J end lost 6 bases, and 22 bases lay between the germline ends. From germline, CDR1 is MDHEN and CDR2 SYDVKM. The length of the CDR3 is 16 residues. The CDR3, as DNA: TGTGCCAGCAGTGCCCAATTCAGGGGTAACATAAAGACCCAGTACTTC. Translation gives CASSAQFRGNIKTQYF.

The chain has TRBV5-1 and TRBJ2-1; TRBD2 is a possible D gene (5 bases). The V gene's germline CDR1 is SGHRS and CDR2 YFSETQ. This CDR3 has 13 residues. Trimming stripped 4 bases from V and 6 bases from J, with 11 bases between. CDR3 residues: CASSRVGGNEQFF. CDR3 DNA sequence: TGCGCCAGCAGCCGCGTCGGAGGCAATGAGCAGTTCTTC.

The sample holds a few counts of this clone. The chain employs TRBV9 and TRBJ1-2; a possible D gene is TRBD1 (5 bases). This CDR3 region has 16 residues. Trimming left V 0 bases short and J 2 bases short, with 14 bases between. Germline values: CDR1 SGDLS, CDR2 YYNGEE. CDR3 loop: CASSVGVAGGNYGYTF. CDR3 bases: TGTGCCAGCAGCGTAGGAGTTGCCGGGGGAAACTATGGCTACACCTTC.

The V gene is TRBV30, the J gene TRBJ2-1; maybe TRBD2 (5 bases). CDR3 length: 12 amino acids. Trimming took 2 bases from V and 12 from J, leaving 14 bases between them. Germline loops: CDR1 GTSNPN, CDR2 SVGIG (reference sequence). The CDR3: CAWSLSSLLQFF. CDR3 DNA sequence: TGTGCCTGGAGTTTATCTAGCTTGCTGCAGTTCTTC.

The DNA of the CDR3 is TGTGCCATCAGTTCTTTAGGGGAAAACACTGAAGCTTTCTTT. Encoded protein: CAISSLGENTEAFF. The chain couples TRBV10-3 to TRBJ1-1; a weak D match, TRBD1 (5 bases). V lost 5 bases and J 2 bases, leaving 12 bases between the germline ends. The CDR3 contains 14 residues. Germline V gives CDR1 ENHRY, CDR2 SYGVKD.

V gene TRBV5-1 combines with J gene TRBJ1-1, with D perhaps matching TRBD1 (6 bases). The CDR3 sequence is 13 residues long. V was cut by 8 bases and J by 0 bases, with 11 bases left in between. Germline V gives CDR1 SGHRS, CDR2 YFSETQ. The CDR3 sequence: CARTGFVNTEAFF. CDR3 DNA: TGCGCCAGAACAGGGTTCGTGAACACTGAAGCTTTCTTT.

The chain joins TRBV19 to TRBJ1-2; 7 bases map to TRBD1. This CDR3 has 13 amino acids. The V segment lost 2 bases and the J segment 8 bases; nucleotides outside the gene matches: 5. In germline, CDR1 is LNHDA, CDR2 SQIVND (reference sequence). CDR3 residues: CASSIQGGRGYTF. The CDR3, as DNA: TGTGCCAGTAGTATACAGGGGGGTCGAGGCTACACCTTC.

The rearrangement joins TRBV6-5 to TRBJ1-3; a weak D match, TRBD1 (6 bases). V was trimmed by 6 bases and J by 4 bases, leaving 10 bases between them. The V gene's germline CDR1 is MNHEY and CDR2 SVGAGI. This CDR3 spans 13 amino acids. Here the CDR3 DNA reads TGTGCCAGCAGCTTTGACAGGGGAAACACCATATATTTT. Amino acid sequence: CASSFDRGNTIYF.

This chain links TRBV18 with TRBJ2-3; a weak D match, TRBD2 (6 bases). The CDR3 runs 17 residues. Per germline, CDR1 KGHSH and CDR2 LQKENI. V was trimmed by 4 bases and J by 0 bases, leaving 17 bases between them. CDR3 loop: CASSLYLSGTSTDTQYF. CDR3 sequence (DNA): TGTGCCAGCTCACTCTACCTTTCCGGGACTAGCACAGATACGCAGTATTTT.

The gene calls are TRBV5-1 and TRBJ1-4; no reliable D call. Germline lookup yields CDR1 SGHRS and CDR2 YFSETQ. The V end was cut by 2 bases, the J end by 3 bases, with 8 bases between. The CDR3 is made up of 14 amino acids. Written as DNA, the CDR3 is TGCGCCAGCAGCTTACAGTCCGCTAATGAAAAACTGTTTTTT. Amino acids: CASSLQSANEKLFF.

V and J are TRBV5-5 and TRBJ1-2; TRBD1 matches at 7 bases. CDR3 size: 14 residues. The trim removed 0 bases at V and 4 bases at J, leaving 3 bases unmatched. Germline V gives CDR1 SGHKS, CDR2 YYEKEE (reference sequence). CDR3 sequence: CASSLGSGGYGYTF. The CDR3 bases are TGTGCCAGCAGCTTGGGGTCAGGGGGCTATGGCTACACCTTC. The full variable domain, its missing parts supplied by reference TRBV5-5 and TRBJ1-2, is DAGVTQSPTHLIKTRGQQVTLRCSPISGHKSVSWYQQVLGQGPQFIFQYYEKEERGRGNFPDRFSARQFPNYSSELNVNALLLGDSALYLCASSLGSGGYGYTFGSGTRLTVV.

CDR3 region: CASSPFGAGGQPQHF. CDR3 in DNA: TGTGCCAGTAGTCCTTTTGGGGCGGGGGGACAGCCCCAGCATTTT. The chain recombines TRBV19 with TRBJ1-5, with D possibly matching TRBD1 (5 bases). The germline V gene encodes CDR1 LNHDA and CDR2 SQIVND (reference sequence). The CDR3 is made up of 15 amino acids. Trimming removed 5 bases at V and 7 bases at J, with 18 bases between. Full variable domain (rest looked up from reference TRBV19 and TRBJ1-5): DGGITQSPKYLFRKEGQNVTLSCEQNLNHDAMYWYRQDPGQGLRLIYYSQIVNDFQKGDIAEGYSVSREKKESFPLTVTSAQKNPTAFYLCASSPFGAGGQPQHFGDGTRLSIL.

This chain uses TRBV5-5 with TRBJ1-1, with D perhaps TRBD1 (5 bases). The V gene's germline CDR1 is SGHKS and CDR2 YYEKEE (reference sequence). This CDR3 has 14 residues. The V end was cut by 2 bases, the J end by 2 bases, with 10 bases between. The CDR3 DNA reads as TGTGCCAGCAGCTTTCGGGGGACCAACACTGAAGCTTTCTTT. This gives the protein CASSFRGTNTEAFF.

V gene TRBV27 combines with J gene TRBJ2-2; TRBD1 matches at 7 bases. Germline V gene data show CDR1 as MNHEY and CDR2 as SMNVEV (reference sequence). J gave up 3 bases and V 5 bases, and 3 bases lay outside the gene matches. The CDR3 covers 14 residues. The CDR3 nucleotides are TGTGCCAGCAGTCCTCAGGGGGACACCGGGGAGCTGTTTTTT. Translating it yields CASSPQGDTGELFF.

A single count supports this clone. V gene TRBV5-4 combines with J gene TRBJ2-7; 8 bases line up with TRBD1. Germline V lookup: CDR1 SGHNT, CDR2 YYREEE (reference sequence). V shed 4 bases, J shed 2 bases, and the junction held 8 bases outside the gene matches. The CDR3 is 15 amino acids. The CDR3 coding sequence is TGTGCCAGCAGCCCCGGACAGGGAATTACCTACGAGCAGTACTTC. Amino acid sequence: CASSPGQGITYEQYF.

This rearrangement joins TRBV7-3 to TRBJ1-2; tentative D call: TRBD1 (6 bases). Germline V gives CDR1 SGHTA, CDR2 FQGTGA. Between the trimmed V and J ends, which lost 5 bases and 6 bases, there was a span of 13 bases. The CDR3 runs 13 residues. CDR3 protein: CASSPGQRDGYTF. DNA of the CDR3: TGTGCCAGCAGCCCCGGACAGCGAGATGGCTACACCTTC. Together with reference TRBV7-3 and TRBJ1-2, the CDR3 gives the full variable domain: GAGVSQTPSNKVTEKGKYVELRCDPISGHTALYWYRQSLGQGPEFLIYFQGTGAADDSGLPNDRFFAVRPEGSVSTLKIQRTERGDSAVYLCASSPGQRDGYTFGSGTRLTVV.

The rearrangement links TRBV2 to TRBJ2-3, with D possibly being TRBD1 (6 bases). The CDR3 length is 14 residues. Germline V lookup: CDR1 SNHLY, CDR2 FYNNEI. Trimming shortened V by 6 bases and J by 0 bases, and 10 bases separated the two germline ends. The CDR3 coding sequence is TGTGCCAGCAGAGGGGGACATAGCACAGATACGCAGTATTTT. Translated, it gives CASRGGHSTDTQYF.

This rearrangement joins TRBV9 to TRBJ2-3; 9 bases fit TRBD2. In germline, CDR1 is SGDLS, CDR2 YYNGEE. Germline trimming cut 5 bases from V and 2 bases from J; bases unmatched to any gene: 6. This CDR3 has 15 amino acids. The CDR3, as DNA: TGTGCCAGCAGTCCAAGCGGGGGGATCACAGATACGCAGTATTTT. Its protein is CASSPSGGITDTQYF. Full variable domain (outside the CDR3, taken from reference TRBV9 and TRBJ2-3): DSGVTQTPKHLITATGQRVTLRCSPRSGDLSVYWYQQSLDQGLQFLIQYYNGEERAKGNILERFSAQQFPDLHSELNLSSLELGDSALYFCASSPSGGITDTQYFGPGTRLTVL.

The chain carries TRBV9 and TRBJ2-1; 9 positions match TRBD2. Unmatched junction bases numbered 15, after V lost 4 bases and J lost 10 bases. CDR3 size: 16 residues. CDR1 is SGDLS, CDR2 YYNGEE, per germline. The CDR3 loop is CASSTRFGTSLQEQFF. The CDR3 DNA sequence: TGTGCCAGCAGCACCCGCTTTGGGACTAGCTTACAGGAGCAGTTCTTC.

The chain couples TRBV28 to TRBJ1-1, with a tentative D call TRBD1 (5 bases). The CDR3 contains 16 residues. V shed 7 bases and J shed 5 bases, with 23 bases lying between them. From germline, CDR1 is MDHEN and CDR2 SYDVKM. The CDR3 DNA reads TGTGCCAGCACCCCGAACCCCTTGGCAGCAGGGACTGAAGCTTTCTTT. Its protein product is CASTPNPLAAGTEAFF.

The V call is TRBV19, the J call TRBJ1-6, with D hard to call. This CDR3 region has 13 residues. Trimming removed 5 bases at V and 8 bases at J, with 10 bases between. CDR1 and CDR2 (germline): LNHDA, SQIVND (reference sequence). CDR3: CASSDTGYSPLHF. CDR3 DNA sequence: TGTGCCAGTAGTGACACCGGATATTCACCCCTCCACTTT.

CDR3 in amino acids: CASRVDRGTYEQYF. The CDR3 DNA reads as TGTGCCAGCAGGGTGGACAGGGGTACCTACGAGCAGTACTTC. The V gene is TRBV6-5, the J gene TRBJ2-7, with TRBD1 identical over 9 bases. Per germline, CDR1 MNHEY and CDR2 SVGAGI. This CDR3 comprises 14 residues. The J segment lost 2 bases and the V segment lost 6 bases, leaving 5 bases of the junction unmatched.

The chain employs TRBV4-3 and TRBJ1-1; TRBD1 is a possible D gene (5 bases). Germline lookup yields CDR1 LGHNA and CDR2 YSLEER. The CDR3 loop spans 15 amino acids. V shed 0 bases and J shed 5 bases, with 13 bases lying between them. The CDR3 DNA is TGCGCCAGCAGCCAAGAAACAGGCGAATGGACTGAAGCTTTCTTT. Protein product: CASSQETGEWTEAFF.

V and J are TRBV2 and TRBJ1-4; the match to TRBD1 covers 7 bases. This CDR3 spans 14 amino acids. V lost 6 bases and J lost 4; bases outside the gene matches: 5. CDR1 and CDR2 from the germline V gene are SNHLY and FYNNEI. CDR3 amino acids: CASRGQVLNEKLFF. DNA of the CDR3: TGTGCCAGCAGAGGACAGGTGCTTAATGAAAAACTGTTTTTT.

The chain recombines TRBV7-2 with TRBJ2-1; D is perhaps TRBD2 (5 bases). Germline V gene sequence: CDR1 SGHTA, CDR2 FQGNSA. V lost 0 bases and J 0 bases, leaving 6 bases between the germline ends. The CDR3 loop spans 15 amino acids. Written as DNA, the CDR3 is TGTGCCAGCAGCTTAGCCGGACTCTCCTACAATGAGCAGTTCTTC. Its protein product is CASSLAGLSYNEQFF.

This clone turned up a few times. The J gene is TRBJ2-7, the V gene TRBV9, with 12 bases fitting TRBD1. V dropped 4 bases and J dropped 0; count of bases not matched to a gene: 8. Germline values: CDR1 SGDLS, CDR2 YYNGEE. The CDR3 has 17 residues. CDR3 bases: TGTGCCAGCAGCCGGACCGGGACAGGGGGCCACTCCTACGAGCAGTACTTC. Translated, it gives CASSRTGTGGHSYEQYF.

This sequence joins TRBV4-3 and TRBJ2-1; 8 positions match TRBD2. This CDR3 comprises 15 residues. Germline V CDR1 and CDR2: LGHNA, YSLEER. V gave up 0 bases and J gave up 4 bases; unmatched junction bases: 2. CDR3 DNA: TGCGCCAGCAGCCAAGATCGGGGGGGTTACAATGAGCAGTTCTTC. Encoded protein: CASSQDRGGYNEQFF.